The clone carrying this T cell receptor (beta chain) was counted once. The sample originates from a study of blood T cell repertoires in COVID-19. The CDR3 loop spans 18 amino acids. In germline, CDR1 is MNHEY, CDR2 SMNVEV (reference sequence). V lost 3 bases to trimming and J lost 0 bases, with 18 bases between them. Cohort allocation depended upon clinical history that participants reported. TCRdb's copy holds only in-frame clones and misses some; the assay was immunoSEQ multiplex PCR. The sample records about 160,000 clones, over 75% being singletons. Sample: PBMCs or T cells enriched from blood (not recorded which). The receptor's source is a woman in her forties or fifties who had recovered from COVID-19. The chain couples TRBV27 to TRBJ2-4; TRBD2 is a possible D gene (5 bases). In DNA form, the CDR3 reads TGTGCCAGCAGTTTGGCCCTGGAGCCTCGGGGAGCCAAAAACATTCAGTACTTC. Residues: CASSLALEPRGAKNIQYF.